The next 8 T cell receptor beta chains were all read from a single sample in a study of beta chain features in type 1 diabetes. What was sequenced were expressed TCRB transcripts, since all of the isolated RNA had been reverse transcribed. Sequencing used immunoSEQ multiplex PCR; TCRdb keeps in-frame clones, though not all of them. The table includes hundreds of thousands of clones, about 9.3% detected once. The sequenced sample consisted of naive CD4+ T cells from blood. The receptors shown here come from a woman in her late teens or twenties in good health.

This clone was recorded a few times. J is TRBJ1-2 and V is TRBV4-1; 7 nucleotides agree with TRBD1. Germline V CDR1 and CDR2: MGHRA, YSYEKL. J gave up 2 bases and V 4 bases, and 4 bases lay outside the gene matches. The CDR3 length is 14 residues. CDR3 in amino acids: CASSPTTGNYGYTF. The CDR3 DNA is TGCGCCAGCAGCCCGACGACAGGGAACTATGGCTACACCTTC.

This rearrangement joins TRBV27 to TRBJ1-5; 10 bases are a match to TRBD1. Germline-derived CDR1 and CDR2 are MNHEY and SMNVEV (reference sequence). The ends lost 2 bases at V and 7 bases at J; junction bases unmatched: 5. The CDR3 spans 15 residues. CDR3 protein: CASSLGTGEGQPQHF. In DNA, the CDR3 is TGTGCCAGCAGTTTAGGGACAGGGGAGGGACAGCCCCAGCATTTT.

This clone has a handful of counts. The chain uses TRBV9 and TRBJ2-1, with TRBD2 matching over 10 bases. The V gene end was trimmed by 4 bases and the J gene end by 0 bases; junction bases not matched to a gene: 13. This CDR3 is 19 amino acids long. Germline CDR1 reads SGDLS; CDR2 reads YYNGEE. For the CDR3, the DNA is TGTGCCAGCAGCCGAATTAGCGGGGGGCTCTTTAGCTCCTACAATGAGCAGTTCTTC. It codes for CASSRISGGLFSSYNEQFF.

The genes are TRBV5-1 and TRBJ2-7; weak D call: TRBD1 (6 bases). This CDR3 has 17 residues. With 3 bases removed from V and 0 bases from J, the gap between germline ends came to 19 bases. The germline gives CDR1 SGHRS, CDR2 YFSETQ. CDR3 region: CASSWRKTGDDSYEQYF. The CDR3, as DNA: TGCGCCAGCAGCTGGAGAAAGACAGGCGATGACTCCTACGAGCAGTACTTC.

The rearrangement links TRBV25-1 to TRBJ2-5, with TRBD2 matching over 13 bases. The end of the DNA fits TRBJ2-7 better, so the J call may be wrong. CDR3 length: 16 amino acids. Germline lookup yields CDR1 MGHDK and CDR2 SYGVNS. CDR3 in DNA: TGTGCCAGCAGTACAGTTAGACTAGCGGGAGGAACCGAGCAGTACTTC. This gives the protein CASSTVRLAGGTEQYF.

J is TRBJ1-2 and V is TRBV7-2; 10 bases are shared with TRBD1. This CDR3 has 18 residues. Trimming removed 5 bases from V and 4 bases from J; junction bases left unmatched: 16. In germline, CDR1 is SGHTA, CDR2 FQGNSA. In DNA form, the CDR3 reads TGTGCCAGCAGCCCCGACCGGGACAGGGGAGGTCCGGGCTATGGCTACACCTTC. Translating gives CASSPDRDRGGPGYGYTF. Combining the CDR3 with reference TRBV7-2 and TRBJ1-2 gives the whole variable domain GAGVSQSPSNKVTEKGKDVELRCDPISGHTALYWYRQSLGQGLEFLIYFQGNSAPDKSGLPSDRFSAERTGGSVSTLTIQRTQQEDSAVYLCASSPDRDRGGPGYGYTFGSGTRLTVV.

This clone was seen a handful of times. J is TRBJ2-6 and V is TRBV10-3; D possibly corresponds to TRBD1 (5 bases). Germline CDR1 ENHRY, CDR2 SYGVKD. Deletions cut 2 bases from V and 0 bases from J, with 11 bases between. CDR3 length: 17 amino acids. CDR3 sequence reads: CAISEQQANSGANVLTF. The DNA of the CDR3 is TGTGCCATCAGTGAGCAACAGGCGAACTCTGGGGCCAACGTCCTGACTTTC.

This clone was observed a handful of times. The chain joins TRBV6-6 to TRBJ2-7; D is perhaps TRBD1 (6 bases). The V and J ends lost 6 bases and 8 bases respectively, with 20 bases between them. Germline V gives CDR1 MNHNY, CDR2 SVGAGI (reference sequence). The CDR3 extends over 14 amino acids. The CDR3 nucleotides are TGTGCCAGCAGCCCCCCTGGACAGACTTTCAAGCAGTACTTC. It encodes CASSPPGQTFKQYF.